A selection of T cell receptor beta chains follows, all from one sample in a study of T cell repertoires in cytomegalovirus infection. A single record per CDR3 protein comes from TCRdb applying MiXCR to the reads. Altogether about 920,000 distinct CDR3 sequences are present, under 40% being singletons, with the ten largest covering 13%. The antigens of these receptors remain unknown. The specimen was cultured CD8+ T cells from PBMCs, collected from culture after CMV antigen stimulation. These receptors came from a human donor in good health (CMV status not recorded). Some clones in this sample may be carry-over from other donors' samples. The CDR3 runs from the conserved cysteine through the conserved F or W. D genes are given only for firm matches. Size values are once, few and many counts, or a class for expanded clones, and some rows have none.

j_call d_call clone_size v_call cdr3_aa cdr3_nt
TRBJ1-4 - many TRBV7-6 CASSLDGEKLFF TGTGCCAGCAGCTTAGATGGGGAAAAACTGTTTTTT
TRBJ1-6 - - TRBV6-5 CASSYSDSWGLGSPLHF TGTGCCAGCAGTTACTCGGACAGTTGGGGTTTAGGGTCACCCCTCCACTTT
TRBJ1-5 - - TRBV9 CASSVWGDDNQPQHF TGTGCCAGCAGCGTATGGGGGGACGACAATCAGCCCCAGCATTTT
TRBJ2-2 TRBD2 many TRBV7-6 CASSLGRGITGELFF TGTGCCAGCAGCCTTGGGCGGGGGATCACCGGGGAGCTGTTTTTT
TRBJ1-1 TRBD1 once TRBV7-9 CASSKGQGGHTEAFF TGTGCCAGCAGCAAAGGCCAGGGGGGCCACACTGAAGCTTTCTTT
TRBJ2-1 TRBD2 - TRBV6-5 CASSYSLAGGHLGEQFF TGTGCCAGCAGTTACTCACTAGCGGGGGGGCATCTCGGTGAGCAGTTCTTC
TRBJ1-2 - few TRBV5-4 CASSLPDGANYGYTF TGTGCCAGCAGCTTACCGGACGGAGCTAACTATGGCTACACCTTC
TRBJ1-2 TRBD1 - TRBV29-1 CSAMTGEGYTF TGCAGCGCCATGACAGGGGAAGGCTACACCTTC
TRBJ2-3 - - TRBV12-3/TRBV12-4 CASTTREPSTDTQYF TGTGCCAGCACGACCCGGGAGCCAAGCACAGATACGCAGTATTTT
TRBJ2-2 - few TRBV5-6 CASSWGTSNTGELFF TGTGCCAGCAGCTGGGGGACATCGAACACCGGGGAGCTGTTTTTT
TRBJ2-5 - few TRBV7-7 CASSLVGAPQETQYF TGTGCTAGCAGCTTAGTTGGAGCACCGCAAGAGACCCAGTACTTC
TRBJ2-2 - - TRBV7-4 CASSLEESVYTGELFF TGTGCCAGCAGCTTAGAGGAGTCCGTATACACCGGGGAGCTGTTTTTT
TRBJ2-7 TRBD2 - TRBV12-3/TRBV12-4 CASGQAGAIYEQYF TGTGCCAGCGGCCAAGCGGGGGCCATATACGAGCAGTACTTC
TRBJ1-2 - - TRBV7-2 CASSFPAGAYGYTF TGTGCCAGCAGCTTCCCTGCAGGGGCCTATGGCTACACCTTC
TRBJ1-1 - - TRBV7-8 CASSFKEFTEAFF TGTGCCAGCAGTTTCAAGGAGTTCACTGAAGCTTTCTTT
TRBJ2-1 - - TRBV6-8 CASNPDTSSYNEQFF TGTGCCAGCAACCCAGACACGAGCTCCTACAATGAGCAGTTCTTC
TRBJ1-2 TRBD1 - TRBV4-2 CASSQETTGEWNYGYTF TGTGCCAGCAGCCAAGAGACGACAGGGGAATGGAACTATGGCTACACCTTC
TRBJ2-1 - few TRBV5-1 CASSLGSVGYTYNEQFF TGCGCCAGCAGCTTGGGGTCTGTGGGGTACACCTACAATGAGCAGTTCTTC
TRBJ1-2 - many TRBV7-2 CASSFPGTGYGYTF TGTGCCAGCAGCTTCCCCGGGACTGGATATGGCTACACCTTC
TRBJ1-1 - - TRBV5-4 CASRPEGLNTEAFF TGTGCCAGCAGGCCAGAGGGCTTAAACACTGAAGCTTTCTTT
TRBJ2-7 TRBD1 - TRBV12-3/TRBV12-4 CASSLKKDRGNEQYF TGTGCCAGCAGTTTAAAGAAGGACAGGGGGAACGAGCAGTACTTC
TRBJ2-3 - - TRBV19 CASTSGYSDTQYF TGTGCCAGTACAAGCGGGTACTCAGATACGCAGTATTTT
TRBJ2-1 - few TRBV2 CASGGQNYNEQFF TGTGCCAGCGGGGGACAAAACTACAATGAGCAGTTCTTC
TRBJ2-1 TRBD2 - TRBV29-1 CSVELAGNNEQFF TGCAGCGTTGAACTAGCGGGGAATAATGAGCAGTTCTTC
TRBJ1-4 - - TRBV28 CASSRPRGGEKLFF TGTGCCAGCAGTAGACCCAGGGGAGGAGAAAAACTGTTTTTT
TRBJ1-1 - few TRBV6-1 CASSPIWVNTEAFF TGTGCCAGCAGTCCCATATGGGTGAACACTGAAGCTTTCTTT